The next 24 T cell receptor beta chains were all read from a single sample in a study of T cells in Graves' hyperthyroidism and ophthalmopathy. It was RNA transcripts that yielded the amplified TCR beta CDR3 regions. The TCR CDR3 first-round RT-PCR relied on the HTBI primer set. Each CDR3 protein gets one entry after TCRdb re-called the multiplex PCR reads with MiXCR. The sample has a few hundred thousand distinct CDR3 sequences; 15% to 20% are singletons. The sample comprised blood. The receptor source for this set is a middle-aged man with Graves' hyperthyroidism.

This clonotype was picked up a small number of times. This chain uses TRBV7-8 with TRBJ1-1; D ambiguous. With 5 bases removed from V and 4 bases from J, the gap between germline ends came to 17 bases. The CDR3 sequence is 15 residues long. The germline V gene has CDR1 SGHVS and CDR2 FQNEAQ. The CDR3 DNA reads TGTGCCAGCAGCCGACGACGGAACGAGAGCACTGAAGCTTTCTTT. It codes for CASSRRRNESTEAFF.

In this sample, this clonotype turned up many times. The rearrangement joins TRBV20-1 to TRBJ1-1, with D tentatively TRBD1 (5 bases). The germline CDR1 and CDR2 sequences are DFQATT and SNEGSKA (reference sequence). V lost 4 bases, J lost 1 base, and 10 bases lay in between. The CDR3 is 13 residues long. In DNA form, the CDR3 reads TGCAGTGCTAAAGGGGACGGGAACACTGAAGCTTTCTTT. It codes for CSAKGDGNTEAFF.

The chain is built from TRBV12-3 or TRBV12-4 and TRBJ1-3; TRBD1 agrees at 9 bases. The CDR3 totals 14 residues. V lost 4 bases and J lost 6; bases outside the gene matches: 4. Here the CDR3 DNA reads TGTGCCAGCAGTTCATGGACAGGGGAAAACACCATATATTTT. Protein product: CASSSWTGENTIYF.

The sample holds many counts of this clonotype. The chain combines TRBV3-1 with TRBJ2-1; TRBD1 matches at 10 bases. V was pared by 6 bases and J by 3 bases, with 2 bases of the junction left unmatched. Germline-derived CDR1 and CDR2 are LGHDT and YNNKEL (reference sequence). The length of the CDR3 is 14 residues. For the CDR3, the DNA is TGTGCCAGCAGGGGGACAGGGGACTACAATGAGCAGTTCTTC. Translated, it gives CASRGTGDYNEQFF.

Of note for this clonotype: A much larger clone sits a single nucleotide away, making a read error possible. The chain couples TRBV7-6 to TRBJ2-6; D is uncertain. CDR3 length: 13 residues. V was shortened by 2 bases and J by 2 bases, with 1 base between the two germline ends. Germline CDR1 and CDR2: SGHVS and FNYEAQ. In DNA, the CDR3 is TGTGCCAGCAGCTTAACTGGGGCCAACGTCCTGACTTTC. Translation gives CASSLTGANVLTF.

This clonotype appeared many times. The chain is built from TRBV6-1 and TRBJ1-6; 7 bases map to TRBD1. CDR3 length: 16 amino acids. V lost 6 bases and J lost 6; bases outside the gene matches: 11. Looked up from germline, CDR1 is MNHNS and CDR2 is SASEGT. The CDR3 loop is CASRESGAGGNSPLHF. The DNA for the CDR3 is TGTGCCAGCAGAGAAAGTGGGGCAGGGGGTAATTCACCCCTCCACTTT.

In this sample, this clonotype turned up many times. The chain is built from TRBV6-1 and TRBJ1-2, with D possibly matching TRBD1 (5 bases). The CDR3 totals 13 residues. The germline V gene encodes CDR1 MNHNS and CDR2 SASEGT. Trimming took off 5 bases at V and 7 bases at J, with 14 bases between the two ends. The CDR3 coding sequence is TGTGCCAGCAGTCAACGCCGGGACTTTGGCTACACCTTC. Protein product: CASSQRRDFGYTF.

This clonotype was detected many times. V is TRBV9 and J is TRBJ2-3; the match to TRBD2 covers 9 bases. The CDR3 runs to 14 residues. Looked up from germline, CDR1 is SGDLS and CDR2 is YYNGEE. V trimming: 3 bases; J trimming: 3 bases; junction bases outside the gene matches: 2. The CDR3 nucleotides read TGTGCCAGCAGCGCAGCGGGGGGAACAGATACGCAGTATTTT. Translated, it gives CASSAAGGTDTQYF. Full variable domain (outside the CDR3, taken from reference TRBV9 and TRBJ2-3): DSGVTQTPKHLITATGQRVTLRCSPRSGDLSVYWYQQSLDQGLQFLIQYYNGEERAKGNILERFSAQQFPDLHSELNLSSLELGDSALYFCASSAAGGTDTQYFGPGTRLTVL.

Ten or more counts support this clonotype. V is TRBV28 and J is TRBJ1-2; D perhaps matches TRBD1 (6 bases). CDR1 MDHEN and CDR2 SYDVKM come from the germline V gene. Trimming shortened V by 4 bases and J by 0 bases, and 15 bases separated the two germline ends. The CDR3 consists of 16 residues. CDR3: CASSSPGGATNYGYTF. CDR3 nucleotides: TGTGCCAGCAGTTCCCCTGGGGGGGCTACTAACTATGGCTACACCTTC.

This clonotype has a count of ten or more. The chain couples TRBV5-1 to TRBJ2-3, with D possibly being TRBD1 or TRBD2 (6 bases each). Trimming took off 3 bases at V and 6 bases at J, with 14 bases between the two ends. CDR3 size: 14 residues. Germline CDR1 is SGHRS and CDR2 is YFSETQ. The CDR3 DNA sequence: TGCGCCAGCAGCTCCTTCGGGGGCCAGGATACGCAGTATTTT. As protein: CASSSFGGQDTQYF.

The CDR3: CASSEWGGGEQFF. The DNA of the CDR3 is TGTGCCAGCAGTGAATGGGGGGGGGGTGAGCAGTTCTTC. V gene TRBV25-1 combines with J gene TRBJ2-1; TRBD2 agrees at 7 bases. This CDR3 has 13 residues. V lost 1 base and J lost 9; bases outside the gene matches: 3. The germline V gene encodes CDR1 MGHDK and CDR2 SYGVNS.

This clonotype appeared many times. The chain joins TRBV30 to TRBJ2-7; a possible D gene is TRBD2 (6 bases). This CDR3 region has 13 residues. CDR1 GTSNPN and CDR2 SVGIG come from the germline V gene (reference sequence). Trimming left V 0 bases short and J 6 bases short, with 12 bases between. The CDR3 DNA follows: TGTGCCTGGAGTGTAGGAGGGGCGCTCGAGCAGTACTTC. Its protein is CAWSVGGALEQYF.

This clonotype appeared many times. The chain has TRBV7-2 and TRBJ2-5; possibly TRBD1 for D (6 bases). The V end was cut by 5 bases, the J end by 2 bases, with 21 bases between. The CDR3 is 17 amino acids. Germline V gene sequence: CDR1 SGHTA, CDR2 FQGNSA. CDR3 region: CASSPVGQPNQQETQYF. In DNA, the CDR3 is TGTGCCAGCAGCCCTGTGGGACAACCAAACCAACAAGAGACCCAGTACTTC.

This clonotype occurred a few times. The rearrangement links TRBV5-6 to TRBJ1-2, with D perhaps TRBD1 (5 bases). V was shortened by 3 bases and J by 0 bases, with 18 bases between the two germline ends. The germline gives CDR1 SGHDT, CDR2 YYEEEE. The CDR3 spans 17 residues. The CDR3 DNA follows: TGTGCCAGCAGCTCGACCCCTCGCAGACAGTCTAACTATGGCTACACCTTC. It is translated as CASSSTPRRQSNYGYTF.

This clonotype was detected only a few times. The V gene is TRBV15, the J gene TRBJ1-4, with D possibly TRBD1 on 5 matching bases. The CDR3 contains 15 residues. Germline CDR1 and CDR2: LNHNV and YYDKDF (reference sequence). V gave up 0 bases and J gave up 5 bases, with 10 bases separating them. CDR3 residues: CATSREGTENEKLFF. Written as DNA, the CDR3 is TGTGCCACCAGCAGAGAAGGGACGGAAAATGAAAAACTGTTTTTT.

V gene TRBV10-3 combines with J gene TRBJ1-1; 8 bases are shared with TRBD1. Germline values: CDR1 ENHRY, CDR2 SYGVKD. J lost 4 bases, V lost 2 bases, and 0 bases had no gene match. The CDR3 consists of 13 residues. This chain's CDR3 is CAISEGQGTEAFF. The CDR3 region has the DNA TGTGCCATCAGTGAGGGACAGGGCACTGAAGCTTTCTTT.

In its sample, this clonotype was seen many times. The rearrangement joins TRBV6-1 to TRBJ2-6, with D uncertain. Germline V lookup: CDR1 MNHNS, CDR2 SASEGT. The V and J ends lost 6 bases and 0 bases respectively, with 9 bases between them. CDR3 length: 15 amino acids. Written as DNA, the CDR3 is TGTGCCAGCAGGACCAGCCACTCTGGGGCCAACGTCCTGACTTTC. Translation gives CASRTSHSGANVLTF.

The CDR3 bases are TGCGCCAGCTTTCCGGGGGAGGGGGCTGAAGCTTTCTTT. Protein: CASFPGEGAEAFF. The gene calls are TRBV5-1 and TRBJ1-1; TRBD1 might be the D (6 bases). The germline CDR1 and CDR2 sequences are SGHRS and YFSETQ. The ends were cut back, 7 bases at V and 6 bases at J, with 16 bases in the middle. This CDR3 has 13 amino acids.

The chain joins TRBV9 to TRBJ2-1; TRBD2 matches at 11 bases. Germline-derived CDR1 and CDR2 are SGDLS and YYNGEE. Trimming took 0 bases from V and 5 from J; bases not matched to a gene: 1. The CDR3 is made up of 15 amino acids. CDR3 residues: CASSVGLAGNNEQFF. The CDR3 DNA is TGTGCCAGCAGCGTAGGACTAGCGGGGAACAATGAGCAGTTCTTC.

The chain has TRBV4-3 and TRBJ2-1; TRBD1 matches at 11 bases. V lost 2 bases and J lost 4; bases outside the gene matches: 7. Germline CDR1 LGHNA, CDR2 YSLEER. This CDR3 is 17 amino acids long. This CDR3 reads CASSQLAGTGGYNEQFF. CDR3 DNA: TGCGCCAGCAGCCAATTGGCCGGGACAGGGGGGTACAATGAGCAGTTCTTC.

This clonotype was picked up many times. The CDR3 reads CASSHSSYEQYF. The CDR3 region has the DNA TGTGCCAGCAGCCATAGCTCCTACGAGCAGTACTTC. The V gene is TRBV3-1, the J gene TRBJ2-7, with unresolved D. V dropped 3 bases and J dropped 0 bases, with 3 bases sitting between them. Germline assignment: CDR1 LGHDT and CDR2 YNNKEL (reference sequence). The CDR3 is 12 residues long.

The rearrangement joins TRBV2 to TRBJ2-6, with unresolved D. V was pared by 4 bases and J by 4 bases, with 11 bases between. CDR3 size: 15 residues. Germline CDR1 reads SNHLY; CDR2 reads FYNNEI. The CDR3 here is CASSGQGSGANVLTF. In DNA form, the CDR3 reads TGTGCCAGCAGTGGTCAAGGGTCCGGGGCCAACGTCCTGACTTTC. Filled out from reference TRBV2 and TRBJ2-6, the complete variable domain reads EPEVTQTPSHQVTQMGQEVILRCVPISNHLYFYWYRQILGQKVEFLVSFYNNEISEKSEIFDDQFSVERPDGSNFTLKIRSTKLEDSAMYFCASSGQGSGANVLTFGAGSRLTVL.

This clonotype has a count of ten or more. The chain uses TRBV28 and TRBJ1-2, with D maybe TRBD1 (6 bases). CDR3 length: 15 amino acids. Deletions cut 3 bases from V and 3 bases from J, with 14 bases between. Germline CDR1 reads MDHEN; CDR2 reads SYDVKM. CDR3 protein: CASSFGTGTYYGYTF. CDR3 in DNA: TGTGCCAGCAGTTTCGGGACGGGGACATACTATGGCTACACCTTC.

The V and J genes are TRBV28 and TRBJ2-3, with 9 bases fitting TRBD2. V lost 6 bases to trimming and J lost 5 bases; unmatched junction nucleotides: 9. The CDR3 is 15 residues long. The germline V gene encodes CDR1 MDHEN and CDR2 SYDVKM. The CDR3 sequence is CASSASAGGQDTQYF. CDR3 sequence (DNA): TGTGCCAGCAGCGCCTCTGCGGGGGGGCAAGATACGCAGTATTTT.